This TCR beta chain comes out of a study of a mutant IDH1 vaccine in newly diagnosed glioma (dated by TCRdb to the early 2020s). In the study overall: Vaccination started 4-6 weeks after radiotherapy alone, or was given together with temozolomide cycles in the groups whose treatment included chemotherapy. For exploratory analyses, approximately 25 treated patients had longitudinal TCRB deep sequencing done wherever samples were available. The approximately 29 treated patients were approximately 62% male and about 40% female, with a mean age of approximately 40 years. Visit V12 was the week-35 safety follow-up and visit V13 was the week-47 end of study. Six visits were used for peripheral blood collection: V03 (baseline), V05, V07, V10, V12 and V13. Prior to enrollment, standard therapy consisting of radiotherapy alone, temozolomide alone, or radiochemotherapy with temozolomide had been administered to patients, with the combination being received by most patients.

Concerning this clone itself: No antigen is known for it. No qualities accompany the bases; no much larger clone lies one base away.

General findings and caveats noted by the study authors: Selection of PBMC samples for TCRB deep sequencing was based on availability. Immune responses induced by the vaccine were seen in 93.3% of patients across multiple MHC alleles. The authors noted that analyses of patient blood samples could not be reproduced because of sample limitations. No apparent relationship was observed between pseudoprogression and alterations in the top peripheral T cell clonotypes detected by TCRB sequencing.

Libraries were constructed by the immunoSEQ multiplex PCR assay. Rearranged TCR beta chain sequences were amplified using the hsTCRB Kit according to the manufacturer's protocol. TCRB libraries were sequenced on an Illumina MiSeq. As for how the authors treated the data: The kit vendor's proprietary platform handled demultiplexing, trimming and gene mapping. TCRdb retrieved this table from immuneACCESS and kept in-frame rearrangements only. Not all clones are present; in checked studies, unresolved V genes account for under half, and no reason is known for the remainder. Clonal size and the V and J genes are those of that table, whereas D and trimming came from the DNA. The sample table shows 60,000 to 65,000 clones, and around four fifths are seen once. The ten largest make up less than 4.5% of the sample. The sample's time point label, decoded: week 35, safety follow-up. Each vaccine dose was 300 ug of a 20-mer mutant IDH1 peptide in Montanide, given subcutaneously with topical imiquimod. Across visits V03 through V10, patients got a total of eight vaccinations, given in weeks 1, 3, 5, 7, 11, 15, 19 and 23. All donors had newly diagnosed IDH1-mutant astrocytomas of WHO grade 3 or 4 that showed loss of nuclear ATRX. The samples were drawn from NOA16, a multicentre, single-arm, open-label phase I trial in Germany that tested a mutant IDH1 peptide vaccine in humans for the first time. Genomic DNA for TCRB sequencing was extracted from EDTA blood using the DNeasy Blood and Tissue Kit.

The origin of this receptor is a man aged 25 to 40 with glioma. Sequenced here: PBMCs, sampled from a glioma patient whose treatment included an IDH1 peptide vaccine.

The base sequence is TGTGCCAGCAGTTACGGGCCGGCAGAAGAAAAACTGTTTTTT. This sequence encodes CASSYGPAEEKLFF. The chain employs TRBV6-6 and TRBJ1-4; the D gene remains uncertain. Relative to germline, V is 2 bases shorter and J is 8 bases shorter, with 12 bases between their ends. Taken from cysteine to phenylalanine, the CDR3 has 14 residues. This entry keeps only the CDR3 DNA: 42 bases, framed from base 1. Sequences MNHNY (CDR1) and SVGAGI (CDR2) are obtained from the germline V gene (reference sequence).